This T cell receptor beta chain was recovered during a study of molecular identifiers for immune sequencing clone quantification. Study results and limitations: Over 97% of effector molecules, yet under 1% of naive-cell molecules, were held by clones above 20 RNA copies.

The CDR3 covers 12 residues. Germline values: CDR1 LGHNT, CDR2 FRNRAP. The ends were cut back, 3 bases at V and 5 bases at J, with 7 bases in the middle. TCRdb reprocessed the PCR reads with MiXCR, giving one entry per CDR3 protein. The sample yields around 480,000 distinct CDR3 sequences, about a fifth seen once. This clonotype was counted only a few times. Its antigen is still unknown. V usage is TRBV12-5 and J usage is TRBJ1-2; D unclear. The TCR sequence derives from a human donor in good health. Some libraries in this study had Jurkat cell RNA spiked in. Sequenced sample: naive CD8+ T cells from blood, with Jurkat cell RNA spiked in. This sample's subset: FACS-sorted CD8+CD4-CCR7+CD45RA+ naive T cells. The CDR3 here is CASGLGGYGYTF. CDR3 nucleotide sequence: TGTGCTAGTGGTTTAGGAGGGTATGGCTACACCTTC.